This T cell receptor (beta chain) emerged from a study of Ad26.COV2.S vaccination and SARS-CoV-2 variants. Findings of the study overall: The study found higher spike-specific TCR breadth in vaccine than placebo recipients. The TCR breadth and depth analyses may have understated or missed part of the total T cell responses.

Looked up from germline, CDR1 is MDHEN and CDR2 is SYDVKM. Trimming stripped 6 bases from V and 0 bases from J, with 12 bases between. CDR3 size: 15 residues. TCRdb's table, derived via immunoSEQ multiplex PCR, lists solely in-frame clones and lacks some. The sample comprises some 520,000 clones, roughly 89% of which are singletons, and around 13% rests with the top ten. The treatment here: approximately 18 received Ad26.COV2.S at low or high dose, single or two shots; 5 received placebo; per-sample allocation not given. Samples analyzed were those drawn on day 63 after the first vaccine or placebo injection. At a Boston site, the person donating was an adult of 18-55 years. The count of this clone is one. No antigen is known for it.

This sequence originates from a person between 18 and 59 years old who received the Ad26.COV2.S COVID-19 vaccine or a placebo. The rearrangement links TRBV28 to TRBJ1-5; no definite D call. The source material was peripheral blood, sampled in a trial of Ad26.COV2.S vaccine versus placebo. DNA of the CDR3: TGTGCCAGCAGCCCAGCAGTAAATAGCAATCAGCCCCAGCATTTT. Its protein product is CASSPAVNSNQPQHF.